This paragraph reports one TCR beta chain. Its target is not known. PCR was performed using 60 Vbeta and 13 Jbeta primers. The table came from immunoSEQ multiplex PCR; TCRdb's copy has only in-frame clones and leaves some out. Found here are about 88,000 clones, approximately 90% of them singletons; the top ten hold around 2.5%. This CDR3 is built from 14 residues. J lost 3 bases, V lost 6 bases, and 8 bases had no gene match. The V gene's germline CDR1 is SNHLY and CDR2 FYNNEI. These data are taken from a study of cytomegalovirus exposure and HLA in healthy donors. Regarding the study as a whole: Cytomegalovirus status was reportedly diagnosed by the classifier with high sensitivity and specificity.

The V call is TRBV2, the J call TRBJ2-7; 7 positions match TRBD1. This sequence originates from a man between 18 and 29 years old in good health and CMV-seronegative. The material sequenced was PBMCs. CDR3 amino acids: CASRTDRVIYEQYF. The DNA for the CDR3 is TGTGCCAGCAGAACAGACAGGGTGATCTACGAGCAGTACTTC.